The present TCR beta chain was sequenced within a study of Tregs in tolerant kidney transplant recipients. General study findings and limits: Activated donor B cell expansion appeared to reveal the most relevant donor-specific TCRbeta repertoire.

This clone is labeled as medium-sized. The antigen is not known. Repertoires were generated with immunoSEQ multiplex PCR, while TCRdb's copy carries only in-frame clones and drops some. The table lists approximately 8,000 clones, about 35% of them singletons. FACS sorting followed an approximately 6-day coculture of CFSE-labeled recipient PBMCs with irradiated graft donor PBMCs. The V gene end was trimmed by 3 bases and the J gene end by 4 bases; junction bases not matched to a gene: 1. CDR3 size: 15 residues. Germline V gene sequence: CDR1 MNHEY, CDR2 SMNVEV (reference sequence). The chain combines TRBV27 with TRBJ2-1; 12 bases are shared with TRBD2. The material was CD8+ T cells from blood cultured with allogeneic cells, obtained before the transplant. The sequence was obtained from a human patient who received a combined kidney and bone marrow transplant. CDR3 amino acids: CASSFGTSGYNEQFF. The CDR3, as DNA: TGTGCCAGCAGTTTCGGGACTAGCGGGTACAATGAGCAGTTCTTC.